Sequencing of this T cell receptor beta chain was carried out in a study of shared clonotypes between healthy human individuals. Germline-derived CDR1 and CDR2 are MNHEY and SMNVEV (reference sequence). V dropped 3 bases and J dropped 0 bases, with 9 bases sitting between them. This CDR3 is built from 14 residues. The naive CD8 subset, CD45RO-negative cells positively selected for CCR7, excluded terminally differentiated effector memory CD45RA+ cells. In the case of this clone: This sample includes further DNA sequences coding for the same CDR3.

The assay was immunoSEQ multiplex PCR, and TCRdb's table has in-frame clones only and misses some. Of about 1,800,000 clones in the sample, about 95% were seen once. This clonotype was sampled from a man aged 18-30 years in good health. The chain links TRBV27 to TRBJ2-7, with D possibly being TRBD1 (5 bases). The sample was naive CD8+ T cells sorted from blood. For the CDR3, the DNA is TGTGCCAGCAGTTTGTCTACAGGCTCCTACGAGCAGTACTTC. Protein sequence: CASSLSTGSYEQYF.